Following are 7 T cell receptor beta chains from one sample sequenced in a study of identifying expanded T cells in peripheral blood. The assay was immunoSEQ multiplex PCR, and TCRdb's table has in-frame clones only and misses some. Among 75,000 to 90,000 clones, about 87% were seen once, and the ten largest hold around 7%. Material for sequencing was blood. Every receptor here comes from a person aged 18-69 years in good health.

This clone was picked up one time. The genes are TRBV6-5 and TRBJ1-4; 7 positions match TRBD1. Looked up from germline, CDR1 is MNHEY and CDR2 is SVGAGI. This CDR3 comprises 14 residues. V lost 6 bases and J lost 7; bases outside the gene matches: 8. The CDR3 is CASSNRGPTEKLFF. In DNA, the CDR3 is TGTGCCAGCAGCAACAGGGGCCCTACTGAAAAACTGTTTTTT.

CDR3 bases: TGTGCCAGCAAGGACAGAGGCACTGAAGCTTTCTTT. This sequence encodes CASKDRGTEAFF. The rearrangement links TRBV6-5 to TRBJ1-1; a weak D match, TRBD1 (6 bases). V lost 7 bases, J lost 4 bases, and 10 bases lay in between. The CDR3 extends over 12 amino acids. In germline, CDR1 is MNHEY, CDR2 SVGAGI.

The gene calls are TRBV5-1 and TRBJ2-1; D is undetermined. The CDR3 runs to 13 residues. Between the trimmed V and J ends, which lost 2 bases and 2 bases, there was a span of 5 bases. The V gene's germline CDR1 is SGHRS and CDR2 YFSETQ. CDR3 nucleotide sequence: TGCGCCAGCAGCTTCCCTCCCTACAATGAGCAGTTCTTC. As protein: CASSFPPYNEQFF.

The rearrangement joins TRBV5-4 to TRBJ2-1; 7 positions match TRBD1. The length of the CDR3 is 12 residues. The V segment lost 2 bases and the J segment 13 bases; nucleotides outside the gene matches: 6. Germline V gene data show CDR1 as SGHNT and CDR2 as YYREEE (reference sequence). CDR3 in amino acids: CASSFTGEGQFF. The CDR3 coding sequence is TGTGCCAGCAGCTTTACAGGGGAAGGTCAGTTCTTC.

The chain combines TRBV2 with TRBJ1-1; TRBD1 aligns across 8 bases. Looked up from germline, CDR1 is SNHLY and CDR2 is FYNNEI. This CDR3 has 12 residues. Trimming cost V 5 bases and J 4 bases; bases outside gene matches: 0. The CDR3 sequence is CASSTGGTEAFF. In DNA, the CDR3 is TGTGCCAGCAGTACAGGGGGCACTGAAGCTTTCTTT.

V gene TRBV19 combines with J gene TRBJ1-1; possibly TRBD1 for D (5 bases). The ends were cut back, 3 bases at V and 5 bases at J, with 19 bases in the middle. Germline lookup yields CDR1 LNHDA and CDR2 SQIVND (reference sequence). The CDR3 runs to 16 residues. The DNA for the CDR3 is TGTGCCAGTAGTATCCTCCAGGGTACCCGGAGAACTGAAGCTTTCTTT. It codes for CASSILQGTRRTEAFF. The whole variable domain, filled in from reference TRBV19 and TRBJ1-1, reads DGGITQSPKYLFRKEGQNVTLSCEQNLNHDAMYWYRQDPGQGLRLIYYSQIVNDFQKGDIAEGYSVSREKKESFPLTVTSAQKNPTAFYLCASSILQGTRRTEAFFGQGTRLTVV.

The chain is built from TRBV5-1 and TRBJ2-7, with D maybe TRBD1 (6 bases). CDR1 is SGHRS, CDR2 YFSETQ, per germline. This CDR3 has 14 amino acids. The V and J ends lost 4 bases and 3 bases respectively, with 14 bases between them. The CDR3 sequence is CASSRVGQNYEQYF. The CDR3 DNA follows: TGCGCCAGCAGCCGGGTGGGACAAAACTACGAGCAGTACTTC.